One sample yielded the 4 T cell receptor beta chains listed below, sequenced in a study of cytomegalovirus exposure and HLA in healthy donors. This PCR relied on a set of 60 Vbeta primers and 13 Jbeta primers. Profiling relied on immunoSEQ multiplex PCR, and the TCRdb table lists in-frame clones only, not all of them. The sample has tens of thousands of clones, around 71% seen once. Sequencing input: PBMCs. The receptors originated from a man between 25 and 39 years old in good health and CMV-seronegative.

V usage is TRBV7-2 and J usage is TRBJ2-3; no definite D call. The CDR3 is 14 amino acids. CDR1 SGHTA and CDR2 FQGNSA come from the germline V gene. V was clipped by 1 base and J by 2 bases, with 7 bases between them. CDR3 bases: TGTGCCAGCAGCTTAGGGCTGTACACAGATACGCAGTATTTT. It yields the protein CASSLGLYTDTQYF.

Written as DNA, the CDR3 is TGTGCCAGCAGTTTCGTCATAGCGGGAGGGCCCTCAGATACGCAGTATTTT. Translated, it gives CASSFVIAGGPSDTQYF. The chain uses TRBV28 and TRBJ2-3; TRBD2 aligns across 11 bases. The CDR3 is made up of 17 amino acids. Germline trimming cut 3 bases from V and 4 bases from J; bases unmatched to any gene: 9. From germline, CDR1 is MDHEN and CDR2 SYDVKM.

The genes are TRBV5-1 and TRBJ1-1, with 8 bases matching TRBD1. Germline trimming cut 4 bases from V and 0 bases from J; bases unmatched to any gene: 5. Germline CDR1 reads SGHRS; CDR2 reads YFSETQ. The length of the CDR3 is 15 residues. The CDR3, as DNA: TGCGCCAGCAGCCTTGGACAGGGCTTGAACACTGAAGCTTTCTTT. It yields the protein CASSLGQGLNTEAFF. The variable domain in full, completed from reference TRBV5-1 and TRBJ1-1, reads KAGVTQTPRYLIKTRGQQVTLSCSPISGHRSVSWYQQTPGQGLQFLFEYFSETQRNKGNFPGRFSGRQFSNSRSEMNVSTLELGDSALYLCASSLGQGLNTEAFFGQGTRLTVV.

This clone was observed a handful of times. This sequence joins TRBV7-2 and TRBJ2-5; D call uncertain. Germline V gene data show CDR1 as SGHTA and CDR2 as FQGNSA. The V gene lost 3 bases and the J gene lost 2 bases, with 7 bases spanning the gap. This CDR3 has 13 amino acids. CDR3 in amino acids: CASSFHRQETQYF. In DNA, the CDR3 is TGTGCCAGCAGCTTCCACAGACAAGAGACCCAGTACTTC.